These T cell receptor beta chains were read from a single sample in a study of neurological immune-mediated disorders. TCRdb recomputed calls from the 5' RACE reads with MiXCR, one row per CDR3 protein. Among 50,000 to 70,000 distinct CDR3 sequences, over 9.5% were seen once, and the ten largest hold 9.5% to 12%. The sequenced sample was PBMCs. The receptors were gathered from a woman aged 60-70 years with HTLV-1-associated myelopathy (HAM/TSP). Both conserved end residues are part of each CDR3. The D gene is left open where the match is weak. The listing skips clone size in some rows; elsewhere it reads once, few, many or a size class.

clone size: many
V gene: TRBV6-5
J gene: TRBJ2-7
D gene: .
CDR3 DNA: TGTGCCAGCAGTCAGGGACCTACCTACGAGCAGTACTTC
CDR3 protein: CASSQGPTYEQYF

clone size: many
V gene: TRBV29-1
J gene: TRBJ1-1
D gene: TRBD1
CDR3 DNA: TGCAGCGTGACGGGACAGGGGGTCGCTGAAGCTTTCTTT
CDR3 protein: CSVTGQGVAEAFF

clone size: .
V gene: TRBV27
J gene: TRBJ1-5
D gene: .
CDR3 DNA: TGTGCCAGCAGTTCAGGACAGTTAAATCAGCCCCAGCATTTT
CDR3 protein: CASSSGQLNQPQHF

clone size: many
V gene: TRBV7-9
J gene: TRBJ1-2
D gene: TRBD1
CDR3 DNA: TGTGCCAGCAGCTTAGCGTTGACAGGGAGGGACTATGGCTACACCTTC
CDR3 protein: CASSLALTGRDYGYTF

clone size: many
V gene: TRBV3-1
J gene: TRBJ1-1
D gene: TRBD1
CDR3 DNA: TGTGCCAGCAGCCAAGGACAGGGGATGAACACTGAAGCTTTCTTT
CDR3 protein: CASSQGQGMNTEAFF

clone size: many
V gene: TRBV20-1
J gene: TRBJ1-2
D gene: .
CDR3 DNA: TGCAGTGCTAGAGTGTTCGACCCCCCGGATGGCTACACCTTC
CDR3 protein: CSARVFDPPDGYTF

clone size: .
V gene: TRBV20-1
J gene: TRBJ2-7
D gene: .
CDR3 DNA: TGCAGTGCTAGGTCCTCAGGGAGCCCCTACGAGCAGTACTTC
CDR3 protein: CSARSSGSPYEQYF

clone size: many
V gene: TRBV3-1
J gene: TRBJ1-2
D gene: .
CDR3 DNA: TGTGCCAGCAGCCGGCCGGGGGGCTTAGCCTACACCTTC
CDR3 protein: CASSRPGGLAYTF

clone size: .
V gene: TRBV20-1
J gene: TRBJ2-7
D gene: TRBD1
CDR3 DNA: TGCAGTGCTAGAGGGCCAGGGGACAGGCTCTCCGAGCAGTACTTC
CDR3 protein: CSARGPGDRLSEQYF

clone size: many
V gene: TRBV29-1
J gene: TRBJ2-7
D gene: .
CDR3 DNA: TGCAGCGTTCAAAGTAGCTCCTACGAGCAGTACTTC
CDR3 protein: CSVQSSSYEQYF

clone size: many
V gene: TRBV3-1
J gene: TRBJ1-1
D gene: .
CDR3 DNA: TGTGCCAGCAGCCAAGGGGTCAACTTGAACACTGAAGCTTTCTTT
CDR3 protein: CASSQGVNLNTEAFF

clone size: .
V gene: TRBV5-1
J gene: TRBJ2-1
D gene: TRBD2
CDR3 DNA: TGCGCCAGCAGCTTGGTCCTAGCGGGAAACGACGATGAGCAGTTCTTC
CDR3 protein: CASSLVLAGNDDEQFF

clone size: many
V gene: TRBV5-1
J gene: TRBJ2-5
D gene: TRBD2
CDR3 DNA: TGCGCCAGCAGCTCCGGACTAGCGGGAGTGGGGTACCAAGAGACCCAGTACTTC
CDR3 protein: CASSSGLAGVGYQETQYF

clone size: .
V gene: TRBV5-1
J gene: TRBJ1-3
D gene: .
CDR3 DNA: TGCTCCATTTTCATCGGGGGAGTAGCTGCAAACACCATATATTTT
CDR3 protein: CSIFIGGVAANTIYF

clone size: .
V gene: TRBV21-1
J gene: TRBJ1-5
D gene: .
CDR3 DNA: TGTGCCAGCAGCAAAGAAGGGGACTGGCCAAGTGAGCCCCGGCATTTT
CDR3 protein: CASSKEGDWPSEPRHF

clone size: few
V gene: TRBV29-1
J gene: TRBJ1-2
D gene: TRBD1
CDR3 DNA: TGCAGCACCGAACAGGGGGCAAATGGCTACACCTTC
CDR3 protein: CSTEQGANGYTF

clone size: .
V gene: TRBV20-1
J gene: TRBJ2-1
D gene: TRBD2
CDR3 DNA: TGCAGTGCTAGAGATCCTCGACTAGCGGGAGGCTACAATGAGCAGTTCTTC
CDR3 protein: CSARDPRLAGGYNEQFF

clone size: many
V gene: TRBV20-1
J gene: TRBJ2-2
D gene: .
CDR3 DNA: TGCAGTGCTAGATCACTCTCCGGGGAGCTGTTTTTT
CDR3 protein: CSARSLSGELFF

clone size: many
V gene: TRBV12-3/TRBV12-4
J gene: TRBJ2-5
D gene: .
CDR3 DNA: TGTGCCAGCACCGTGCCCCCGGACAAGGGTTGGCAAGAGACCCAGTACTTC
CDR3 protein: CASTVPPDKGWQETQYF

clone size: many
V gene: TRBV20-1
J gene: TRBJ2-1
D gene: TRBD2
CDR3 DNA: TGCAGTGCTAGAGTAGGGACTAGCGGCAACAATGAGCAGTTCTTC
CDR3 protein: CSARVGTSGNNEQFF

clone size: .
V gene: TRBV5-1
J gene: TRBJ2-1
D gene: .
CDR3 DNA: TGCGCCAGCAGCGTAAACATGGTCTGCAATGAGCAGTTCTTC
CDR3 protein: CASSVNMVCNEQFF

clone size: many
V gene: TRBV21-1
J gene: TRBJ2-4
D gene: .
CDR3 DNA: TGTGCCAGCAGCAAAGCGCTGCTTACTAGCGGACTAGCCAAAAACATTCAGTACTTC
CDR3 protein: CASSKALLTSGLAKNIQYF

clone size: many
V gene: TRBV7-9
J gene: TRBJ2-7
D gene: .
CDR3 DNA: TGTGCCAGCAGCCCAGGGATCTCCTACGAGCAGTACTTC
CDR3 protein: CASSPGISYEQYF

clone size: many
V gene: TRBV15
J gene: TRBJ1-5
D gene: .
CDR3 DNA: TGTGCCACCAGCAGAGATGAGGCGGGTCAGCCCCAGCATTTT
CDR3 protein: CATSRDEAGQPQHF

clone size: many
V gene: TRBV10-3
J gene: TRBJ1-1
D gene: TRBD1
CDR3 DNA: TGTGCCATCAGCAGGGGGGGCACTGAAGCTTTCTTT
CDR3 protein: CAISRGGTEAFF

clone size: many
V gene: TRBV20-1
J gene: TRBJ2-1
D gene: TRBD2
CDR3 DNA: TGCAGTGCTCCCCTAGCGGGAGTACACAATGAGCAGTTCTTC
CDR3 protein: CSAPLAGVHNEQFF

clone size: many
V gene: TRBV5-1
J gene: TRBJ2-3
D gene: TRBD2
CDR3 DNA: TGCGCCAGCAGCTTGGAGGGAGGGGTTCTCACAGATACGCAGTATTTT
CDR3 protein: CASSLEGGVLTDTQYF

clone size: many
V gene: TRBV7-8
J gene: TRBJ2-3
D gene: .
CDR3 DNA: TGTGCCAGCAGCTCTCTATTCTATCGGTCTAGCACAGATACGCAGTATTTT
CDR3 protein: CASSSLFYRSSTDTQYF

clone size: many
V gene: TRBV5-1
J gene: TRBJ1-5
D gene: .
CDR3 DNA: TGCGCCAGCAGCCTGGGACATTCGAGCAATCAGCCCCAGCATTTT
CDR3 protein: CASSLGHSSNQPQHF

clone size: .
V gene: TRBV7-2
J gene: TRBJ2-6
D gene: .
CDR3 DNA: TGTGCCAGCAGCCCCCAGCCTTCTGGGGCCAACGTCCTGACTTTC
CDR3 protein: CASSPQPSGANVLTF

clone size: many
V gene: TRBV5-1
J gene: TRBJ2-5
D gene: TRBD2
CDR3 DNA: TGCGCCAGCAGCCCAACTAGCGGGAGCTATGAGACCCAGTACTTC
CDR3 protein: CASSPTSGSYETQYF

clone size: few
V gene: TRBV7-3
J gene: TRBJ2-5
D gene: .
CDR3 DNA: TGTGCCAGCAGCTTCGGAGCACAAGAGACCCAGTACTTC
CDR3 protein: CASSFGAQETQYF

clone size: many
V gene: TRBV29-1
J gene: TRBJ1-6
D gene: .
CDR3 DNA: TGCAGCGTTCAACAGGGAATCCGGATGAGCTCCTATAATTCACCCCTCCACTTT
CDR3 protein: CSVQQGIRMSSYNSPLHF

clone size: many
V gene: TRBV5-5
J gene: TRBJ2-2
D gene: .
CDR3 DNA: TGTGCCAGCAGCTTGGAGGGTGTGGGGGCCGGGGAGCTGTTTTTT
CDR3 protein: CASSLEGVGAGELFF

clone size: many
V gene: TRBV20-1
J gene: TRBJ2-4
D gene: .
CDR3 DNA: TGCAGTGCCGATGAGGGGATGGCCATTCAGTACTTC
CDR3 protein: CSADEGMAIQYF

clone size: few
V gene: TRBV18
J gene: TRBJ2-7
D gene: .
CDR3 DNA: TGTGCCAGCTCAGAGTCGGACTGGAGCTCCTACGAGCAGTACTTC
CDR3 protein: CASSESDWSSYEQYF

clone size: few
V gene: TRBV7-9
J gene: TRBJ2-7
D gene: .
CDR3 DNA: TGTGCCAGCAGCCCCGACCGACGCAGCGAGCAGTACTTC
CDR3 protein: CASSPDRRSEQYF

clone size: many
V gene: TRBV5-5
J gene: TRBJ2-1
D gene: .
CDR3 DNA: TGTGCCAGCAGCCCCCATAGGCGCAATGAGCAGTTCTTC
CDR3 protein: CASSPHRRNEQFF